Sequencing of this TCR beta chain was carried out in a study of blood T cell repertoires in COVID-19. Study as a whole: Samples of COVID-19 (acute and convalescent) were obtained from the United States, Italy and Spain. T cells, B-cell-depleted T cells, or PBMCs provided the cDNA or gDNA that served as material.

Original processing methods: Cell counts per sample came from amplifying reference gene primers. This table comes from immunoSEQ multiplex PCR, and its TCRdb copy is limited to in-frame clones, with some not included. V, J and clone size derive from that table, while D and trimming were established from the DNA sequence. The table includes 170,000 or so clones, around nine tenths detected once. The length of the CDR3 is 16 residues. From germline, CDR1 is KGHSH and CDR2 LQKENI. V was pared by 2 bases and J by 1 base, with 5 bases of the junction left unmatched. The TCR comes from a young woman who had recovered from COVID-19. The sequencing sample was made of peripheral blood. The chain is built from TRBV18 and TRBJ1-3; 7 positions match TRBD1. The CDR3 reads CASSPLGQISGNTIYF. In DNA, the CDR3 is TGTGCCAGCTCACCATTGGGACAGATTTCTGGAAACACCATATATTTT.